This T cell receptor beta chain was documented in a study of PD-1 blockade in mismatch repair-deficient tumors (dated by TCRdb to the late 2010s). Concerning the study at large: The trial enrolled some 82 consecutive patients with approximately eleven mismatch repair-deficient cancer types between 2013 and late 2016, all previously treated and progressing. Deep sequencing of TCR CDR3 regions was used to track tumor-associated T cell clones in peripheral blood of patients responding to PD-1 blockade. The study at large found these results: Tumor-resident clones, often undetectable in blood before treatment, expanded rapidly after pembrolizumab and then contracted, generally before radiologic responses.

CDR1 and CDR2, looked up from the germline V gene, are KGHSH and LQKENI. The CDR3 holds 15 amino acids from the cysteine to the phenylalanine. Only the CDR3 region is kept as DNA, spanning 45 bases read in frame from base 1. Here V drops 5 bases and J drops 6 bases, and the junction holds 9 bases not matched to any gene. For each enrolled patient, mismatch repair deficiency was established using either polymerase chain reaction or immunohistochemistry. TCR sequencing was performed for a few patients who responded to pembrolizumab therapy. In the phase II trial, pembrolizumab PD-1 blockade was tested prospectively in advanced mismatch repair-deficient cancers, no matter which tissue of origin the cancers came from. Peripheral blood T cell samples were collected serially, before PD-1 blockade began and at several time points afterward. Blood sampling times were expressed in weeks after the first pembrolizumab dose.

A note on this clone: The clone's antigen remains unknown. Base qualities are not at hand, and no much larger clone is one base apart.

Library preparation used the immunoSEQ multiplex PCR assay. TCRdb took this table from immuneACCESS and kept in-frame rearrangements with V and J called. Such tables lack part of the clones; where checked against another copy, unresolved V genes explain under half of the gap, and the rest is unexplained. The sample contains about 68,000 clones, around 73% of them found a single time. In total, the top ten clones hold roughly 6% of the sample. Sequenced here: peripheral blood, sampled 2 weeks after starting pembrolizumab. The sequence came from an adult with mismatch repair-deficient cancer. The chain joins TRBV18 to TRBJ2-1, and 8 bases in between align with TRBD1. The sequence in DNA is TGTGCCAGCTCAGACAGGGGAAGTCCCTCCAATGAGCAGTTCTTC. Translated, this gives CASSDRGSPSNEQFF.